Sequencing of this T cell receptor (beta chain) was carried out in a study of blood T cell repertoires in COVID-19. Some clones are missing from TCRdb's copy, which holds only in-frame ones; the method was immunoSEQ multiplex PCR. The sample consists of over 200,000 clones, approximately 90% of them appearing once. The CDR3 is made up of 14 amino acids. CDR1 is LGHDT and CDR2 is YNNKEL in the germline V gene (reference sequence). J lost 11 bases, V lost 2 bases, and 7 bases had no gene match. The sample consisted of PBMCs or T cells enriched from blood (not recorded which). This clonotype was sampled from a man aged 40-49 years who had recovered from COVID-19. This rearrangement joins TRBV3-1 (or the pseudogene TRBV3-2) to TRBJ2-3; 10 positions match TRBD2. CDR3 coding DNA: TGTGCCAGCAGCCAACTAGCGGGAGAGGTAGGGCAGTATTTT. Amino acids: CASSQLAGEVGQYF.